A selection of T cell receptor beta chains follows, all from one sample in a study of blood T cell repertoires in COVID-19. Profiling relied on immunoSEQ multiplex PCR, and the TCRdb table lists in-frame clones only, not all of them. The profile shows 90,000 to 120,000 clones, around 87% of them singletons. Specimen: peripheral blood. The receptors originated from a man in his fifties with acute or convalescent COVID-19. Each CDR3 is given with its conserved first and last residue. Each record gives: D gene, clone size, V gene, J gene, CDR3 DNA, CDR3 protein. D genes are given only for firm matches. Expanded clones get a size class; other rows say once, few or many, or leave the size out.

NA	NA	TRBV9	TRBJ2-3	TGTGCCAGCAGCCAGGGGCTCGGGGCAGATACGCAGTATTTT	CASSQGLGADTQYF
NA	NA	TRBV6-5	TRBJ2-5	TGTGCCAGCAGTTACTCGGCTAGTGCGCGAGAGACCCAGTACTTC	CASSYSASARETQYF
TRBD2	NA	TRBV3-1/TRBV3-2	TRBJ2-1	TGTGCCACCGGTGGGCGGACTAGCGGTTACAATGAGCAGTTCTTC	CATGGRTSGYNEQFF
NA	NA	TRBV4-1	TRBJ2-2	TGCGCCAGCAGCCAACCAGTGCGAAGGGGCGGGGAGCTGTTTTTT	CASSQPVRRGGELFF
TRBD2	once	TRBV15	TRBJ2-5	TGTGCCACCAGCAGAGGGGGGGGAGAGACCCAGTACTTC	CATSRGGGETQYF
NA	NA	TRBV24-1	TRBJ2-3	TGTGCCACCAGTGATCCCCTTAGCACAGATACGCAGTATTTT	CATSDPLSTDTQYF
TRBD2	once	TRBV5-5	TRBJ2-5	TGTGCCAGCAGCTTCTCCATAGCGGGAGACGAGACCCAGTACTTC	CASSFSIAGDETQYF
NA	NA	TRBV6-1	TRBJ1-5	TGTGCCAGCAGTGAACGGGCGGGGAATCAGCCCCAGCATTTT	CASSERAGNQPQHF
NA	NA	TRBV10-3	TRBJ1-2	TGTGCCATCAGTGACGTCCGAAGCCTTAACTATGGCTACACCTTC	CAISDVRSLNYGYTF
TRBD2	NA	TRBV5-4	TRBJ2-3	TGTGCCAGCAGCCCGCAGAGGACTAGCCGGCAGTATTTT	CASSPQRTSRQYF
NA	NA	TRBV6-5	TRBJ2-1	TGTGCCAGCAGTTCGCAGGGGATCTCCTACAATGAGCAGTTCTTC	CASSSQGISYNEQFF
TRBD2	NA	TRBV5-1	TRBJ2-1	TGCGCCAGCAGCCCCATAGCGGGAGGTTCCTACAATGAGCAGTTCTTC	CASSPIAGGSYNEQFF
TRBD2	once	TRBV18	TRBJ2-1	TGTGCCAGCTCACCAATAGCGGGAGGGCGGTCCAATGAGCAGTTCTTC	CASSPIAGGRSNEQFF
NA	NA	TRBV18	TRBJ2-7	TGTGCCAGCTCACCACCGGGGCAGTCCTACGAGCAGTACTTC	CASSPPGQSYEQYF
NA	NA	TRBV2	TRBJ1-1	TGTGCCAGCAGTGAATCGGGGACTGAAGCTTTCTTT	CASSESGTEAFF
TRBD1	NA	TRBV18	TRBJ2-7	TGTGCCAGCTCCCCTCCGGGACAGGGTACTCACGAGCAGTACTTC	CASSPPGQGTHEQYF
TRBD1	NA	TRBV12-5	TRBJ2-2	TGTGCTAGTGGTTTGGAGGGGGCTGGCGGGGAGCTGTTTTTT	CASGLEGAGGELFF
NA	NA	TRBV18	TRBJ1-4	TGTGCCAGCTCAGCTTCTGTCAGTGCAACTAATGAAAAACTGTTTTTT	CASSASVSATNEKLFF
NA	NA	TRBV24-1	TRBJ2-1	TGTGCCACCAGTGATTTGCAGTTGAATGAGCAGTTCTTC	CATSDLQLNEQFF
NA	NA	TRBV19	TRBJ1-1	TGTGCCAGTAGTAGCACAGGGAGTTGGTATAACACTGAAGCTTTCTTT	CASSSTGSWYNTEAFF
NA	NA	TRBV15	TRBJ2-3	TGTGCCACCAGCAGAGGGAATCCGACTAGCACAGATACGCAGTATTTT	CATSRGNPTSTDTQYF
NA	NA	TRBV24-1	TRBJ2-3	TGTGCCACCAGTTTGCCGGGGCCGGGAGGCACAGATACGCAGTATTTT	CATSLPGPGGTDTQYF
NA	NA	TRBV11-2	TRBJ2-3	TGTGCCAGCAGCTTACTCCTCACAGATACGCAGTATTTT	CASSLLLTDTQYF
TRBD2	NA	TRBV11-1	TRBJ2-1	TGTGCCAGCAGCTTAAGACTAGCCTCCTACAATGAGCAGTTCTTC	CASSLRLASYNEQFF
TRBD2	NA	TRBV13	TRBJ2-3	TGTGCCAGCAGCTCAACCGGACTAGCGGGACCCTCACGGAATTATTTT	CASSSTGLAGPSRNYF
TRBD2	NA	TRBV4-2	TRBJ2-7	TGTGCCAGCAGCCAATGGACCGGGACTAGCGGGCGCTCCTACGAGCAGTACTTC	CASSQWTGTSGRSYEQYF
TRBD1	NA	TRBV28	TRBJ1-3	TGTGCCAGCAGTACACGACAGGGAGGAAACACCATATATTTT	CASSTRQGGNTIYF
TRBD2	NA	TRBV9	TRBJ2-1	TGTGCCAGCAGCGTAGCTCTAGCGGGAGAACCCAATGAGCAGTTCTTC	CASSVALAGEPNEQFF
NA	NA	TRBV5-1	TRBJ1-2	TGCGCCAGCAGCTTGGAGGGGTTGTCTGGCTACACCTTC	CASSLEGLSGYTF
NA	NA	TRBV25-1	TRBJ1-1	TGTGCCAGCAGTGAATGGGGAGGAAACACTGAAGCTTTCTTT	CASSEWGGNTEAFF
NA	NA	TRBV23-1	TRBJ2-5	TGCGCCAGCAGCCCACCGGGACAGGGCCTAATTGTAGCGGGAGGAACCCAAGAGACCCAGTACTTC	CASSPPGQGLIVAGGTQETQYF
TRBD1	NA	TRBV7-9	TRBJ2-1	TGTGCCAGCAGAGAGGGACAGGTGTCCAATGAGCAGTTCTTC	CASREGQVSNEQFF
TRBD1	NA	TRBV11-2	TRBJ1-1	TGTGCCAGCAGCTTAATGTGGAGGGGGCGGTCTAAAACTGAAGCTTTCTTT	CASSLMWRGRSKTEAFF
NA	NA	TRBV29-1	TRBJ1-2	TGCAGCGTTGAAGAGAGGGAACGTGGGAACTATGGCTACACCTTC	CSVEERERGNYGYTF
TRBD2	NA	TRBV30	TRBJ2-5	TGTGCCTGGAGCCTTTTCCCCGGGGGGTCCCAGTACTTC	CAWSLFPGGSQYF
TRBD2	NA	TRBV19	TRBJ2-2	TGTGCCAGTAAGGGACTAGCGGCCTCTCCCGGGGAGCTGTTTTTT	CASKGLAASPGELFF
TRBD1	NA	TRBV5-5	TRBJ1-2	TGTGCCAGCAGCTGGACGCTACGACAGGGGGCAGGTGGCTCTGGCTACACCTTC	CASSWTLRQGAGGSGYTF
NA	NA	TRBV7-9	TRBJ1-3	TGTGCCAGCAGCCCAACAAGGTTTGGGCCCGGAAACACCATATATTTT	CASSPTRFGPGNTIYF
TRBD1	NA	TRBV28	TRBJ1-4	TGTGCCAGCAGCACTGACAGGGGTAATGAAAAACTGTTTTTT	CASSTDRGNEKLFF
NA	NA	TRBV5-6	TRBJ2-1	TGTGCCAGCAGCTTGGTCCCACTCGTTTCCGATGAGCAGTTCTTC	CASSLVPLVSDEQFF
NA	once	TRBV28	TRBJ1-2	TGTGCCAGCAGTTTCGGAGGGGATGACTATGGCTACACCTTC	CASSFGGDDYGYTF
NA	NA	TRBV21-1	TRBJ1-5	TGTGCCAGCAGCAAACCCCCTCGGGGTTATAGCAATCAGCCCCAGCATTTT	CASSKPPRGYSNQPQHF
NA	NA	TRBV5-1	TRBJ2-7	TGCGCCAGCAGCGGGAACAGGGTGTTAGACTACGAGCAGTACTTC	CASSGNRVLDYEQYF
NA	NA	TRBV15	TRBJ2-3	TGTGCCACCAGCAGAGATTGGGCCACAGATACGCAGTATTTT	CATSRDWATDTQYF
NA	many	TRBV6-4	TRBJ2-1	TGTGCCAGCAGCGTCGACGGCCTAGGCGAGCAGTTCTTC	CASSVDGLGEQFF
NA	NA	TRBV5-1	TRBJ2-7	TGCGCCAGCAGCTTGGCTTCCCCCCCAGGCGAGCAGTACTTC	CASSLASPPGEQYF
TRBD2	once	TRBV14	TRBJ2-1	TGTGCCAGCAGCCAAGAGGGGGGGTCTGACAATGAGCAGTTCTTC	CASSQEGGSDNEQFF
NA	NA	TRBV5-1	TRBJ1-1	TGCGCCAGCAGCTTGCCCCAGGACAGCTTGAACACTGAAGCTTTCTTT	CASSLPQDSLNTEAFF